These 31 T cell receptor beta chains came from one sample sequenced in a study of blood T cells in healthy people across ages. It was with a sample-barcoded 5' primer and a J-beta primer mix that a second PCR of roughly 7 to 12 cycles was run. TCRdb fed the 5' RACE reads into MiXCR, producing one record per CDR3 protein. The profile shows about 800,000 distinct CDR3 sequences, approximately 25% of them singletons. The same sample was also studied in work on T cells of mothers and their children.

Sequences were obtained from blood. These receptors were obtained from a boy younger than 18 in good health.

This clonotype was seen a few times. The V gene is TRBV7-9, the J gene TRBJ2-1, with D possibly being TRBD2 (6 bases). The CDR3 spans 14 residues. Trimming removed 7 bases at V and 7 bases at J, with 17 bases between. Germline CDR1 reads SEHNR; CDR2 reads FQNEAQ (reference sequence). CDR3 coding DNA: TGTGCCAGCACCTCCTCGGGTAGCGGTAATGAGCAGTTCTTC. Its translation: CASTSSGSGNEQFF.

The V and J genes are TRBV7-2 and TRBJ2-3; 14 nucleotides line up with TRBD2. The CDR3 runs 16 residues. J lost 6 bases, V lost 5 bases, and 7 bases had no gene match. The germline V gene encodes CDR1 SGHTA and CDR2 FQGNSA. CDR3 residues: CASSKGTSGSGDTQYF. The DNA for the CDR3 is TGTGCCAGCAGCAAGGGGACTAGCGGGAGTGGGGATACGCAGTATTTT.

This clonotype was observed a handful of times. The chain combines TRBV28 with TRBJ2-2, with 7 positions matching TRBD2. CDR1 is MDHEN, CDR2 SYDVKM, per germline. The V segment lost 4 bases and the J segment 7 bases; nucleotides outside the gene matches: 12. The CDR3 has 16 residues. The CDR3 loop is CASSSAGTKGYGELFF. CDR3 sequence (DNA): TGTGCCAGCAGTTCCGCCGGGACTAAGGGGTACGGGGAGCTGTTTTTT.

The table lists this clonotype with a few counts. The rearrangement uses TRBV10-3 and TRBJ2-4, with D tentatively TRBD2 (5 bases). Trimming stripped 4 bases from V and 6 bases from J, with 16 bases between. The V gene's germline CDR1 is ENHRY and CDR2 SYGVKD. This CDR3 has 15 residues. CDR3 in amino acids: CAISADAQEGNIQYF. DNA for the CDR3: TGTGCCATCAGTGCGGACGCTCAAGAGGGAAACATTCAGTACTTC.

The chain employs TRBV29-1 and TRBJ2-5; 8 bases are shared with TRBD1. Germline V gives CDR1 SQVTM, CDR2 ANQGSEA. The CDR3 is made up of 14 amino acids. With 4 bases clipped from V and 3 bases from J, the junction kept 7 bases outside the gene matches. CDR3 bases: TGCAGCGTTGGGTCCATGGGACAGGAAGAGACCCAGTACTTC. It yields the protein CSVGSMGQEETQYF.

There are a few counts of this clonotype. V is TRBV9 and J is TRBJ2-3, with 7 nucleotides matching TRBD2. The length of the CDR3 is 14 residues. Trimming cost V 1 base and J 5 bases; bases outside gene matches: 4. The germline V gene has CDR1 SGDLS and CDR2 YYNGEE. The CDR3 loop reads CASSVFGEGDTQYF. The CDR3 coding sequence is TGTGCCAGCAGCGTATTCGGGGAGGGAGATACGCAGTATTTT.

This clonotype was counted many times. The J gene is TRBJ2-7, the V gene TRBV20-1; 11 bases map to TRBD2. V was pared by 0 bases and J by 5 bases, with 9 bases of the junction left unmatched. The CDR3 covers 16 residues. The germline gives CDR1 DFQATT, CDR2 SNEGSKA (reference sequence). CDR3 in amino acids: CSARDLTSGIGDEQYF. CDR3 coding DNA: TGCAGTGCTAGAGATCTGACTAGCGGGATTGGCGACGAGCAGTACTTC.

There are a few counts of this clonotype. The chain recombines TRBV10-3 with TRBJ2-5, with 9 bases aligning to TRBD1. CDR3 length: 15 amino acids. V was clipped by 9 bases and J by 5 bases; unmatched bases: 13. The germline gives CDR1 ENHRY, CDR2 SYGVKD. The DNA for the CDR3 is TGTGCCATGCATCTGGGACAGGGAGACTGGGAGACCCAGTACTTC. It codes for CAMHLGQGDWETQYF.

This clonotype was seen only a few times. The junction departs from germline at one end; a sequencing error may be responsible. V and J are TRBV9 and TRBJ2-5; the D gene could be TRBD1 or TRBD2 (6 bases each). CDR1 is SGDLS and CDR2 is YYNGEE in the germline V gene. CDR3 length: 15 residues. In DNA, the CDR3 is TGTGCCAGCAGCGTTGCCCTCGGGGGCCAAGAGACCCTGTACTTC. Translation gives CASSVALGGQETLYF.

This clonotype was seen just once. The V gene is TRBV7-9, the J gene TRBJ2-3; 9 bases are shared with TRBD1. With V trimmed by 5 bases and J by 3 bases, 18 bases remained unmatched. Germline lookup yields CDR1 SEHNR and CDR2 FQNEAQ (reference sequence). The CDR3 runs 19 residues. The CDR3 bases are TGTGCCAGCAGCCTAACATTAGCCCAAGGCGACAGGGGGACAGATACGCAGTATTTT. It is translated as CASSLTLAQGDRGTDTQYF. The whole variable domain, remainder taken from reference TRBV7-9 and TRBJ2-3, is DTGVSQNPRHKITKRGQNVTFRCDPISEHNRLYWYRQTLGQGPEFLTYFQNEAQLEKSRLLSDRFSAERPKGSFSTLEIQRTEQGDSAMYLCASSLTLAQGDRGTDTQYFGPGTRLTVL.

The genes are TRBV13 and TRBJ1-1; D gene uncertain. The CDR3 has 15 residues. Germline loops: CDR1 PRHDT, CDR2 FYEKMQ (reference sequence). The V end was cut by 0 bases, the J end by 0 bases, with 8 bases between. Here the CDR3 reads CASSLGGNMNTEAFF. The CDR3 DNA reads as TGTGCCAGCAGCTTAGGGGGCAACATGAACACTGAAGCTTTCTTT.

The rearrangement uses TRBV7-2 and TRBJ2-5; possibly TRBD1 for D (6 bases). CDR3 length: 15 amino acids. The germline V gene has CDR1 SGHTA and CDR2 FQGNSA. Trimming shortened V by 0 bases and J by 1 base, and 9 bases separated the two germline ends. CDR3 in DNA: TGTGCCAGCAGCTTAGCTTTCAGGGGCCAAGAGACCCAGTACTTC. The encoded protein is CASSLAFRGQETQYF.

This clonotype was found a few times. The chain joins TRBV7-2 to TRBJ1-2; 7 positions agree with TRBD1. The germline gives CDR1 SGHTA, CDR2 FQGNSA. The CDR3 runs to 14 residues. V was clipped by 2 bases and J by 6 bases; unmatched bases: 6. The CDR3 is CASSLRRQGDGYTF. In DNA, the CDR3 is TGTGCCAGCAGCTTACGTAGACAGGGCGATGGCTACACCTTC.

This clonotype was found a few times. This CDR3 reads CASRPGPTAEKLFF. CDR3 nucleotide sequence: TGTGCCAGCAGGCCGGGGCCGACGGCTGAAAAACTGTTTTTT. The chain has TRBV21-1 and TRBJ1-4; no DNA check was done on the table's D call, TRBD1. TRBV21-1 is marked as a pseudogene. The CDR3 runs 14 residues.

This clonotype turned up a few times. This sequence joins TRBV2 and TRBJ2-5, with 7 bases aligning to TRBD2. Germline V gene data show CDR1 as SNHLY and CDR2 as FYNNEI. The ends lost 9 bases at V and 4 bases at J; junction bases unmatched: 8. The CDR3 covers 13 residues. CDR3 bases: TGTGCCAGTGGACTAGTTGTAAGAGAGACCCAGTACTTC. It translates to CASGLVVRETQYF.

The CDR3 nucleotides are TGCAGTACCCACCTGGCGGGGGAGAAGGAGCAGTTCTTC. Encoded protein: CSTHLAGEKEQFF. The V call is TRBV20-1, the J call TRBJ2-1; 7 bases line up with TRBD2. The ends lost 8 bases at V and 10 bases at J; junction bases unmatched: 14. CDR1 DFQATT and CDR2 SNEGSKA come from the germline V gene (reference sequence). This CDR3 contains 13 residues.

This clonotype was observed many times. The chain uses TRBV20-1 and TRBJ2-7; no reliable D call. The V gene lost 0 bases and the J gene lost 0 bases, with 12 bases spanning the gap. In germline, CDR1 is DFQATT, CDR2 SNEGSKA (reference sequence). The CDR3 is 15 residues long. The CDR3 sequence: CSARDFGSYSYEQYF. CDR3 DNA sequence: TGCAGTGCTAGAGATTTTGGAAGTTACTCCTACGAGCAGTACTTC.

This clonotype was seen at least ten times. The chain combines TRBV29-1 with TRBJ2-1, with unresolved D. V was trimmed by 0 bases and J by 4 bases, leaving 22 bases between them. The CDR3 covers 18 residues. Germline CDR1 reads SQVTM; CDR2 reads ANQGSEA. CDR3 bases: TGCAGCGTTGAAGATAACGGCAGGCCCAGTTTTCGGTACAATGAGCAGTTCTTC. Encoded protein: CSVEDNGRPSFRYNEQFF.

V gene TRBV11-1 combines with J gene TRBJ1-1, with D possibly TRBD1 on 5 matching bases. Between the trimmed V and J ends, which lost 2 bases and 6 bases, there was a span of 19 bases. The CDR3 extends over 16 amino acids. In germline, CDR1 is SGHAT, CDR2 FQDESV (reference sequence). CDR3 sequence (DNA): TGTGCCAGCAGCTTAATGGTGGGGCAGGGCGAATCTGAAGCTTTCTTT. It encodes CASSLMVGQGESEAFF.

The chain couples TRBV6-6 to TRBJ2-5; 8 nucleotides match TRBD1. CDR1 MNHNY and CDR2 SVGAGI come from the germline V gene (reference sequence). V lost 5 bases, J lost 4 bases, and 9 bases stayed unmatched. The CDR3 runs 15 residues. CDR3 sequence: CASSQTTGGSETQYF. DNA of the CDR3: TGTGCCAGCAGTCAAACCACAGGGGGTTCAGAGACCCAGTACTTC.

This clonotype occurred a few times. The chain carries TRBV6-9 and TRBJ1-6; no definite D call. The length of the CDR3 is 15 residues. CDR1 is MNHGY and CDR2 is SVAAGI in the germline V gene. V was cut by 5 bases and J by 5 bases, with 13 bases left in between. The DNA for the CDR3 is TGTGCCAGCAGTCCCCCGGAGGCCGATAATTCACCCCTCCACTTT. It translates to CASSPPEADNSPLHF.

This chain connects TRBV4-1 to TRBJ2-5, with TRBD1 matching over 7 bases. This CDR3 is 14 amino acids long. V lost 5 bases and J lost 3; bases outside the gene matches: 6. Germline V gene data show CDR1 as MGHRA and CDR2 as YSYEKL. CDR3 residues: CASSYRDSKETQYF. The CDR3 nucleotides are TGCGCCAGCAGCTACCGGGACAGCAAAGAGACCCAGTACTTC.

The CDR3 DNA sequence: TGTGCCAGCAGCTCAATGACAGGGGCCTACGAGCAGTACTTC. The encoded protein is CASSSMTGAYEQYF. This sequence joins TRBV7-2 and TRBJ2-7; 8 bases are a match to TRBD1. Germline CDR1 SGHTA, CDR2 FQGNSA. The CDR3 sequence is 14 residues long. Trimming removed 4 bases from V and 2 bases from J; junction bases left unmatched: 4.

The chain joins TRBV5-1 to TRBJ1-6; a weak D match, TRBD1 (6 bases). The CDR3 totals 16 residues. CDR1 is SGHRS, CDR2 YFSETQ, per germline. Trimming took off 5 bases at V and 5 bases at J, with 17 bases between the two ends. The CDR3 loop reads CASSDSGVGHNSPLHF. For the CDR3, the DNA is TGCGCCAGCAGTGATTCAGGGGTTGGGCATAATTCACCCCTCCACTTT.

This clonotype was counted only a few times. The chain couples TRBV10-3 to TRBJ2-7, with a possible D match to TRBD2 (6 bases). V dropped 4 bases and J dropped 5 bases, with 12 bases sitting between them. The CDR3 extends over 13 amino acids. Germline values: CDR1 ENHRY, CDR2 SYGVKD. CDR3 amino acids: CAISVGGTDEQYF. For the CDR3, the DNA is TGTGCCATCAGTGTTGGGGGGACCGACGAGCAGTACTTC.

The rearrangement joins TRBV29-1 to TRBJ2-2; no clear D. Germline CDR1 reads SQVTM; CDR2 reads ANQGSEA. The CDR3 is 15 amino acids. Trimming took 6 bases from V and 6 from J, leaving 20 bases between them. DNA of the CDR3: TGCAGCGTCGGAAACCAAAGAGGAGACGCCGGGGAGCTGTTTTTT. Protein sequence: CSVGNQRGDAGELFF.

There are a few counts of this clonotype. The chain combines TRBV14 with TRBJ2-1; 8 bases fit TRBD2. In germline, CDR1 is SGHDN, CDR2 FVKESK. J was trimmed by 9 bases and V by 0 bases; bases with no gene match: 13. This CDR3 comprises 17 residues. Here the CDR3 DNA reads TGTGCCAGCAGCCAAGAGACGGGACTAGGGTTTCGCGGTGAGCAGTTCTTC. Amino acids: CASSQETGLGFRGEQFF. The full variable domain, with the rest looked up from reference TRBV14 and TRBJ2-1, is EAGVTQFPSHSVIEKGQTVTLRCDPISGHDNLYWYRRVMGKEIKFLLHFVKESKQDESGMPNNRFLAERTGGTYSTLKVQPAELEDSGVYFCASSQETGLGFRGEQFFGPGTRLTVL.

This clonotype was recorded a few times. One junction end does not reproduce the germline sequence, and a read error may be involved. The rearrangement joins TRBV28 to TRBJ2-7, with TRBD1 matching over 7 bases. The CDR3 is 14 residues long. Germline CDR1 reads MDHEN; CDR2 reads SYDVKM. The CDR3 protein is CASSSYRGRYGQYF. CDR3 in DNA: TGTGCCAGCAGTTCCTACAGGGGCCGGTACGGGCAGTACTTC.

This clonotype has more than one count but fewer than ten. The rearrangement joins TRBV28 to TRBJ2-1; D perhaps matches TRBD2 (7 bases). The length of the CDR3 is 14 residues. The V gene lost 4 bases and the J gene lost 6 bases, with 13 bases spanning the gap. Germline CDR1 is MDHEN and CDR2 is SYDVKM. This chain's CDR3 is CASSWGGPGNEQFF. CDR3 sequence (DNA): TGTGCCAGCAGTTGGGGGGGGCCGGGCAATGAGCAGTTCTTC. Looking up the rest from reference TRBV28 and TRBJ2-1 gives the full variable domain: DVKVTQSSRYLVKRTGEKVFLECVQDMDHENMFWYRQDPGLGLRLIYFSYDVKMKEKGDIPEGYSVSREKKERFSLILESASTNQTSMYLCASSWGGPGNEQFFGPGTRLTVL.

This clonotype came up a few times. The chain uses TRBV4-3 and TRBJ1-5, with 9 bases aligning to TRBD1. Germline CDR1 is LGHNA and CDR2 is YSLEER. The CDR3 contains 16 residues. Trimming took 0 bases from V and 6 from J; bases not matched to a gene: 6. CDR3 nucleotide sequence: TGCGCCAGCAGCCAAGACCGGGACAGGGTGGGTCAGCCCCAGCATTTT. Translation: CASSQDRDRVGQPQHF.

This chain joins TRBV7-3 and TRBJ2-3; D unresolved. The germline V gene has CDR1 SGHTA and CDR2 FQGTGA. Trimming took 5 bases from V and 3 from J, leaving 9 bases between them. The CDR3 spans 13 residues. CDR3: CASSTDATDTQYF. The CDR3 DNA is TGTGCCAGCAGCACCGACGCTACAGATACGCAGTATTTT. Complete variable domain (other parts from reference TRBV7-3 and TRBJ2-3): GAGVSQTPSNKVTEKGKYVELRCDPISGHTALYWYRQSLGQGPEFLIYFQGTGAADDSGLPNDRFFAVRPEGSVSTLKIQRTERGDSAVYLCASSTDATDTQYFGPGTRLTVL.